This TCR beta chain derives from a study of CD8 T cells in ankylosing spondylitis. General observations from the study: Some motif variants were previously reported in reactive arthritis synovial fluid and blood.

This clonotype has just a few counts. Its antigen is not known. TCRdb reprocessed the 5' RACE reads via MiXCR and lists one record per CDR3 protein. The data hold just under 350,000 distinct CDR3 sequences, with about 14% observed a single time. Germline V gives CDR1 MDHEN, CDR2 SYDVKM. The CDR3 consists of 15 residues. J was trimmed by 4 bases and V by 4 bases; bases with no gene match: 4. Sequencing was done on a sample of blood, either unsorted or a sorted T cell fraction (not recorded which). The rearrangement links TRBV28 to TRBJ2-7, with 13 bases that match TRBD2. This TCR was sampled from a male donor with ankylosing spondylitis or in good health (not recorded which). CDR3 nucleotide sequence: TGTGCCAGCAGTTCCCGGGGACTAGCGGGGTACGAGCAGTACTTC. Encoded protein: CASSSRGLAGYEQYF. The whole variable domain, filled in from reference TRBV28 and TRBJ2-7, reads DVKVTQSSRYLVKRTGEKVFLECVQDMDHENMFWYRQDPGLGLRLIYFSYDVKMKEKGDIPEGYSVSREKKERFSLILESASTNQTSMYLCASSSRGLAGYEQYFGPGTRLTVT.